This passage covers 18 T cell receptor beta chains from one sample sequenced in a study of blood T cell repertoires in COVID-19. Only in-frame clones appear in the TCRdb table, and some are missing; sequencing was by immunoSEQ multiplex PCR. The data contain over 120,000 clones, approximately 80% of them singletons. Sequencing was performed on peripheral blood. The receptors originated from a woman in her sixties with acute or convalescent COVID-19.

CDR3 in amino acids: CASVAGAYNEQFF. CDR3 in DNA: TGTGCCAGTGTAGCGGGAGCCTACAATGAGCAGTTCTTC. The chain links TRBV28 to TRBJ2-1, with TRBD2 identical over 9 bases. V was pared by 9 bases and J by 2 bases, with 2 bases of the junction left unmatched. The CDR3 loop spans 13 amino acids. The germline V gene has CDR1 MDHEN and CDR2 SYDVKM.

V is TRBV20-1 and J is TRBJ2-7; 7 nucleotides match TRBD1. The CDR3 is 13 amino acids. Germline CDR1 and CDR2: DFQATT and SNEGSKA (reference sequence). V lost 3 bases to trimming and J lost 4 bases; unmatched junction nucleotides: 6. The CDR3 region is CSASYRGTYEQYF. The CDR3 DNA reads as TGCAGTGCTAGTTACAGGGGAACTTACGAGCAGTACTTC.

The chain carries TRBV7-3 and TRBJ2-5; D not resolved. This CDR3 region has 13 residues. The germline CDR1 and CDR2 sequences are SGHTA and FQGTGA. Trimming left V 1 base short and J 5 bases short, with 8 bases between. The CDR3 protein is CASSLIPRETQYF. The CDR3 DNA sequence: TGTGCCAGCAGCTTAATCCCTCGGGAGACCCAGTACTTC.

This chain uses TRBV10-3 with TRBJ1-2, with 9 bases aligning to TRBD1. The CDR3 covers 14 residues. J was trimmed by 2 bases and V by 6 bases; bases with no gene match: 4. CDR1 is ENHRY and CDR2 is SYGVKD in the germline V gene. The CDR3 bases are TGTGCCATCAGCCCCGGACAGGGGAACTATGGCTACACCTTC. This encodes CAISPGQGNYGYTF.

The CDR3 coding sequence is TGTGCCAGCAGTTTCCAAGCGGGAGAGACCTACAATGAGCAGTTCTTC. Amino acid sequence: CASSFQAGETYNEQFF. This chain connects TRBV27 to TRBJ2-1, with 8 bases identical to TRBD2. The CDR3 runs 16 residues. V trimming: 3 bases; J trimming: 2 bases; junction bases outside the gene matches: 6. Looked up from germline, CDR1 is MNHEY and CDR2 is SMNVEV (reference sequence).

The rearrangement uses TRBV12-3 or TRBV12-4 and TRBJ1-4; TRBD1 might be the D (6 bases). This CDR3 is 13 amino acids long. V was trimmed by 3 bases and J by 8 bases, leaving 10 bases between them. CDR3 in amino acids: CASSFQGREKLFF. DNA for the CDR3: TGTGCCAGCAGTTTTCAGGGGCGCGAAAAACTGTTTTTT.

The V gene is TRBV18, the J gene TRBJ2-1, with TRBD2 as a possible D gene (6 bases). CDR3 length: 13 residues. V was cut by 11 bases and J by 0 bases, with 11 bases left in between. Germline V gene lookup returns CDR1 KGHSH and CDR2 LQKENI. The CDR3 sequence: CAGRESSYNEQFF. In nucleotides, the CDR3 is TGTGCCGGACGGGAGAGCTCCTACAATGAGCAGTTCTTC.

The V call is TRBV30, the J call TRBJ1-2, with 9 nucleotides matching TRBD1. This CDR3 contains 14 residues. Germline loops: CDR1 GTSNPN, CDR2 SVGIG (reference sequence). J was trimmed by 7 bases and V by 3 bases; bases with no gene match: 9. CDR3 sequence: CAWRRGQGGTGYTF. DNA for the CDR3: TGTGCCTGGAGAAGGGGACAGGGCGGGACTGGCTACACCTTC.

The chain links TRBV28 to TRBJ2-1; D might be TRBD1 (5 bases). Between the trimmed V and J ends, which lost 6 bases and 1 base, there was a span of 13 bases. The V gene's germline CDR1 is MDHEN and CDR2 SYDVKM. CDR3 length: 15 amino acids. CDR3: CASSHQGGSYNEQFF. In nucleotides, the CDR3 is TGTGCCAGCAGCCATCAGGGCGGATCCTACAATGAGCAGTTCTTC.

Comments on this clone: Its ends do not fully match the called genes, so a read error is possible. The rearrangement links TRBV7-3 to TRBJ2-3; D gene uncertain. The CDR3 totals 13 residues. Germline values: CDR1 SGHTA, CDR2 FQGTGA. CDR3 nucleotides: TGTGCCAGCAGCTTAACGGGCACAGATCCGCAGTATTTT. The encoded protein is CASSLTGTDPQYF.

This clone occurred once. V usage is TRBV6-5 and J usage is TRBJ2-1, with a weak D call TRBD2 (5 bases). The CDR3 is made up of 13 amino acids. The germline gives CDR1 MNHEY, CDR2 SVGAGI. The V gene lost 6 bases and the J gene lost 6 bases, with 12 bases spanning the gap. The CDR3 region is CASRAREGNEQFF. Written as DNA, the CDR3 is TGTGCCAGCAGGGCTAGAGAGGGCAATGAGCAGTTCTTC.

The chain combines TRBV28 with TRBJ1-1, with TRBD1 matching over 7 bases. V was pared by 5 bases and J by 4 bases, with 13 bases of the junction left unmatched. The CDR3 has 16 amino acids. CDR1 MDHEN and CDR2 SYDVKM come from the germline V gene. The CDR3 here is CASSPPRNRGITEAFF. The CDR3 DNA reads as TGTGCCAGCAGTCCCCCCCGGAACAGGGGAATCACTGAAGCTTTCTTT. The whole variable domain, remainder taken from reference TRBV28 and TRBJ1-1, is DVKVTQSSRYLVKRTGEKVFLECVQDMDHENMFWYRQDPGLGLRLIYFSYDVKMKEKGDIPEGYSVSREKKERFSLILESASTNQTSMYLCASSPPRNRGITEAFFGQGTRLTVV.

This chain's CDR3 is CASSLSTPGLAGYEQYF. The CDR3 coding sequence is TGTGCCAGCAGTTTATCGACGCCGGGACTAGCGGGCTACGAGCAGTACTTC. This chain connects TRBV27 to TRBJ2-7; 12 nucleotides agree with TRBD2. This CDR3 contains 17 residues. J was trimmed by 3 bases and V by 0 bases; bases with no gene match: 6. Germline V gene data show CDR1 as MNHEY and CDR2 as SMNVEV (reference sequence).

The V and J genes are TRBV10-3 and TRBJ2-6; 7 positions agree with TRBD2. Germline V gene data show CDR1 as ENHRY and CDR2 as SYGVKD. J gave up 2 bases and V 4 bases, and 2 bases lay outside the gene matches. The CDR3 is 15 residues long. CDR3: CAISVTSAGANVLTF. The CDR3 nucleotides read TGTGCCATCAGTGTTACTAGCGCTGGGGCCAACGTCCTGACTTTC.

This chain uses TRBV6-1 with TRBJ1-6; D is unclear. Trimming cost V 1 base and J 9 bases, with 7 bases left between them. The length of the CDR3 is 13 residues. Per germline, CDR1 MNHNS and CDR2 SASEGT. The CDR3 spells CASSEVHSSPLHF. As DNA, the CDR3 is TGTGCCAGCAGTGAAGTGCATAGTTCACCCCTCCACTTT.

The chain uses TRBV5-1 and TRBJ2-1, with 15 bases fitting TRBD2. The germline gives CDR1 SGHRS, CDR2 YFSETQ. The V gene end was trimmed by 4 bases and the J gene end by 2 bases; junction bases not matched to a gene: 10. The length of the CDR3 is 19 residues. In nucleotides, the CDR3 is TGCGCCAGCAGCCCAACCGGGACTAGCGGGAGGCGTGCCTACAATGAGCAGTTCTTC. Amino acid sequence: CASSPTGTSGRRAYNEQFF.

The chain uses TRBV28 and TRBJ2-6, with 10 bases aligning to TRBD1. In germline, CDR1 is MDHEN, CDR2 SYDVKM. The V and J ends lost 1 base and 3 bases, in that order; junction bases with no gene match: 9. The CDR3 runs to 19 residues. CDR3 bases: TGTGCCAGCAGTTTATCCGACAGGGGGCTGTTTGGTGGGGCCAACGTCCTGACTTTC. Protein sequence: CASSLSDRGLFGGANVLTF. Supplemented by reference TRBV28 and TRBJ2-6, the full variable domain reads DVKVTQSSRYLVKRTGEKVFLECVQDMDHENMFWYRQDPGLGLRLIYFSYDVKMKEKGDIPEGYSVSREKKERFSLILESASTNQTSMYLCASSLSDRGLFGGANVLTFGAGSRLTVL.

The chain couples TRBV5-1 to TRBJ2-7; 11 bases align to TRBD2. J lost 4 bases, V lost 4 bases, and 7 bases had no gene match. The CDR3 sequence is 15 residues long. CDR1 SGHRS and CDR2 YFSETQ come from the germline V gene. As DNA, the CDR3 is TGCGCCAGCAGCCATGGACTAGCGGGTTTATACGAGCAGTACTTC. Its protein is CASSHGLAGLYEQYF. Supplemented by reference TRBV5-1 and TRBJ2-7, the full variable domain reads KAGVTQTPRYLIKTRGQQVTLSCSPISGHRSVSWYQQTPGQGLQFLFEYFSETQRNKGNFPGRFSGRQFSNSRSEMNVSTLELGDSALYLCASSHGLAGLYEQYFGPGTRLTVT.